A single sample gave rise to the 27 T cell receptor beta chains below, sequenced in a study of blood T cell repertoires in COVID-19. Data came from immunoSEQ multiplex PCR; TCRdb stores just in-frame clones and leaves some out. The sample comprises over 130,000 clones, around 89% of which are singletons, and over 2% rests with the top ten. The material sequenced was peripheral blood. The receptors originated from a human donor with COVID-19, enrolled during active disease. The donor label of this sample is uncertain.

The chain links TRBV9 to TRBJ2-1; 13 positions match TRBD2. The germline gives CDR1 SGDLS, CDR2 YYNGEE. This CDR3 is 15 amino acids long. V gave up 3 bases and J gave up 4 bases; unmatched junction bases: 1. The CDR3 DNA reads as TGTGCCAGCAGCGCACTAGCGGGGGGGTACAATGAGCAGTTCTTC. Encoded protein: CASSALAGGYNEQFF.

In this sample, this clone turned up once. The rearrangement links TRBV9 to TRBJ2-5, with a tentative D call TRBD1 (6 bases). The CDR3 loop spans 14 amino acids. Germline V gene data show CDR1 as SGDLS and CDR2 as YYNGEE. Trimming left V 3 bases short and J 4 bases short, with 13 bases between. Here the CDR3 reads CASSAGQNRETQYF. The CDR3 bases are TGTGCCAGCAGCGCCGGACAGAATCGAGAGACCCAGTACTTC. Full variable domain (rest looked up from reference TRBV9 and TRBJ2-5): DSGVTQTPKHLITATGQRVTLRCSPRSGDLSVYWYQQSLDQGLQFLIQYYNGEERAKGNILERFSAQQFPDLHSELNLSSLELGDSALYFCASSAGQNRETQYFGPGTRLLVL.

The chain is built from TRBV27 and TRBJ1-2; 11 bases agree with TRBD1. The V and J ends lost 2 bases and 4 bases, in that order; junction bases with no gene match: 6. Germline V CDR1 and CDR2: MNHEY, SMNVEV (reference sequence). The CDR3 is 16 residues long. The CDR3 is CASSLTLGTGGYGYTF. The DNA for the CDR3 is TGTGCCAGCAGTTTAACCCTTGGGACAGGGGGCTATGGCTACACCTTC.

This chain joins TRBV7-9 and TRBJ2-7, with a tentative D call TRBD1 (6 bases). V shed 1 base and J shed 6 bases, with 13 bases lying between them. The CDR3 sequence is 14 residues long. Germline CDR1 is SEHNR and CDR2 is FQNEAQ (reference sequence). Here the CDR3 reads CASSLDSGASEQYF. Written as DNA, the CDR3 is TGTGCCAGCAGCTTAGATTCAGGGGCGAGCGAGCAGTACTTC. The full variable domain, rest sourced from reference TRBV7-9 and TRBJ2-7, is DTGVSQNPRHKITKRGQNVTFRCDPISEHNRLYWYRQTLGQGPEFLTYFQNEAQLEKSRLLSDRFSAERPKGSFSTLEIQRTEQGDSAMYLCASSLDSGASEQYFGPGTRLTVT.

V and J are TRBV4-1 and TRBJ1-2; weak D call: TRBD1 (5 bases). V lost 1 base and J lost 4, with 13 bases in between. CDR3 length equals 15 residues. The V gene's germline CDR1 is MGHRA and CDR2 YSYEKL. The CDR3 loop reads CASSQGVGPPYGYTF. In nucleotides, the CDR3 is TGCGCCAGCAGCCAAGGGGTGGGGCCGCCCTATGGCTACACCTTC.

This chain joins TRBV5-1 and TRBJ1-1; no clear D gene. CDR3 length equals 12 residues. V lost 6 bases and J 0 bases, leaving 6 bases between the germline ends. Germline loops: CDR1 SGHRS, CDR2 YFSETQ. As DNA, the CDR3 is TGCGCCAGCAAGGAGTTGAACACTGAAGCTTTCTTT. Translation gives CASKELNTEAFF.

The chain employs TRBV10-3 and TRBJ1-5; D gene unclear. Germline V gives CDR1 ENHRY, CDR2 SYGVKD. CDR3 size: 14 residues. The V end lost 4 bases, the J end lost 6 bases, and 13 bases lay between the germline ends. The CDR3 is CAISVGQAGQPQHF. CDR3 sequence (DNA): TGTGCCATCAGTGTTGGGCAGGCAGGTCAGCCCCAGCATTTT.

The chain joins TRBV14 to TRBJ2-3, with TRBD1 matching 9 bases. V was pared by 0 bases and J by 9 bases, with 10 bases of the junction left unmatched. CDR1 and CDR2 from the germline V gene are SGHDN and FVKESK. This CDR3 region has 16 residues. The CDR3 coding sequence is TGTGCCAGCAGCCAAGACGACAGGGGGGCACAGAGGACGCAGTATTTT. Protein: CASSQDDRGAQRTQYF.

The J gene is TRBJ2-1, the V gene TRBV2; 7 bases fit TRBD1. CDR1 SNHLY and CDR2 FYNNEI come from the germline V gene. The junction had 3 bases not matched to a gene; V was cut back by 4 bases and J by 6 bases. The CDR3 runs 13 residues. This CDR3 reads CASSAQGLNEQFF. As DNA, the CDR3 is TGTGCCAGCAGTGCACAGGGGCTCAATGAGCAGTTCTTC.

V is TRBV19 and J is TRBJ2-1; D possibly corresponds to TRBD2 (6 bases). CDR1 is LNHDA, CDR2 SQIVND, per germline (reference sequence). This CDR3 contains 15 residues. Trimming left V 3 bases short and J 12 bases short, with 21 bases between. The DNA for the CDR3 is TGTGCCAGTAGTATTACGCCAGGGAGGATAGTAACGCAGTTCTTC. This gives the protein CASSITPGRIVTQFF.

This sequence joins TRBV11-2 and TRBJ1-6; D might be TRBD1 (6 bases). Germline values: CDR1 SGHAT, CDR2 FQNNGV. V was cut by 2 bases and J by 6 bases, with 8 bases left in between. The CDR3 loop spans 14 amino acids. The CDR3 DNA follows: TGTGCCAGCAGCTTACGCAGGGGTAATTCACCCCTCCACTTT. Its translation: CASSLRRGNSPLHF.

V usage is TRBV3-1 (or the pseudogene TRBV3-2) and J usage is TRBJ1-2; D is ambiguous. Germline CDR1 and CDR2: LGHDT and YNNKEL (reference sequence). This CDR3 comprises 13 residues. Deletions cut 2 bases from V and 7 bases from J, with 11 bases between. CDR3 region: CASSQRGGSGYTF. DNA for the CDR3: TGTGCCAGCAGCCAACGTGGAGGGTCTGGCTACACCTTC.

This clone occurred once. The rearrangement uses TRBV29-1 and TRBJ2-1; TRBD2 is a possible D gene (5 bases). In germline, CDR1 is SQVTM, CDR2 ANQGSEA. The CDR3 length is 14 residues. The ends were cut back, 6 bases at V and 2 bases at J, with 14 bases in the middle. The CDR3 sequence is CSVERSQAYNEQFF. Here the CDR3 DNA reads TGCAGCGTCGAGCGGAGCCAGGCCTACAATGAGCAGTTCTTC.

This chain uses TRBV3-1 (or the pseudogene TRBV3-2) with TRBJ2-3; 8 nucleotides align to TRBD2. CDR1 is LGHDT, CDR2 YNNKEL, per germline (reference sequence). Losses at the gene ends were 3 bases for V and 5 bases for J; bases not matched to a gene: 7. This CDR3 is built from 15 residues. CDR3 protein: CASSQVSGGRDTQYF. In nucleotides, the CDR3 is TGTGCCAGCAGCCAGGTCTCGGGAGGGAGAGATACGCAGTATTTT.

The chain has TRBV11-3 and TRBJ1-1, with a possible D match to TRBD1 (6 bases). The germline CDR1 and CDR2 sequences are SGHNT and YENEEA. V lost 3 bases, J lost 6 bases, and 17 bases lay in between. This CDR3 has 15 residues. The CDR3 is CASSLETGVGAEAFF. The CDR3 DNA sequence: TGTGCCAGCAGCTTGGAGACAGGTGTTGGGGCTGAAGCTTTCTTT.

The chain recombines TRBV6-2 or TRBV6-3 with TRBJ1-4; D is possibly TRBD1 (6 bases). This CDR3 has 15 amino acids. In germline, CDR1 is MNHEY, CDR2 SVGEGT. Trimming pared 4 bases from V and 7 bases from J, leaving 16 bases between. The CDR3: CASSWEAGAVEKLFF. CDR3 DNA: TGTGCCAGCAGTTGGGAAGCAGGGGCGGTTGAAAAACTGTTTTTT.

V gene TRBV24-1 combines with J gene TRBJ2-5, with TRBD2 as a possible D gene (6 bases). V lost 3 bases to trimming and J lost 5 bases, with 15 bases between them. CDR3 size: 15 residues. Germline CDR1 and CDR2: KGHDR and SFDVKD. The CDR3 loop reads CATSDPRRGGETQYF. CDR3 bases: TGTGCCACCAGTGATCCAAGAAGAGGAGGGGAGACCCAGTACTTC.

The chain carries TRBV5-6 and TRBJ1-6; no clear D. The germline V gene has CDR1 SGHDT and CDR2 YYEEEE. The CDR3 extends over 13 amino acids. V lost 0 bases, J lost 8 bases, and 6 bases lay in between. The CDR3 nucleotides read TGTGCCAGCAGCTTGGCCACGGATTCACCCCTCCACTTT. Protein sequence: CASSLATDSPLHF.

The V and J genes are TRBV7-9 and TRBJ1-4; 9 bases match TRBD1. Trimming at V came to 5 bases and at J to 5 bases, leaving 6 bases not matched to a gene. Germline values: CDR1 SEHNR, CDR2 FQNEAQ (reference sequence). The CDR3 spans 15 residues. DNA of the CDR3: TGTGCCAGCAGCCTCGCGGGGACAGGGAATGAAAAACTGTTTTTT. It yields the protein CASSLAGTGNEKLFF.

The rearrangement joins TRBV6-5 to TRBJ1-1, with TRBD1 matching over 7 bases. Germline values: CDR1 MNHEY, CDR2 SVGAGI. J lost 5 bases, V lost 6 bases, and 9 bases had no gene match. This CDR3 is 14 amino acids long. CDR3 DNA sequence: TGTGCCAGCAGCCTGACAGGGAGCTTTACTGAAGCTTTCTTT. Protein: CASSLTGSFTEAFF.

The chain uses TRBV6-5 and TRBJ1-5; 8 positions agree with TRBD1. Germline assignment: CDR1 MNHEY and CDR2 SVGAGI. This CDR3 has 15 residues. V lost 7 bases and J lost 2; bases outside the gene matches: 7. The CDR3 reads CASTRGTGGNQPQHF. In DNA form, the CDR3 reads TGTGCCAGCACTCGTGGGACAGGCGGCAATCAGCCCCAGCATTTT.

The rearrangement uses TRBV4-1 and TRBJ1-2; D may be TRBD1 (6 bases). The CDR3 is made up of 15 amino acids. The V gene lost 4 bases and the J gene lost 3 bases, with 15 bases spanning the gap. From germline, CDR1 is MGHRA and CDR2 YSYEKL. The DNA of the CDR3 is TGCGCCAGCAGCCCCTACCTTAACAGGGACTATGGCTACACCTTC. As protein: CASSPYLNRDYGYTF.

The rearrangement joins TRBV5-1 to TRBJ2-5; TRBD1 is a possible D gene (6 bases). The germline CDR1 and CDR2 sequences are SGHRS and YFSETQ. The CDR3 is 12 amino acids. V gave up 8 bases and J gave up 2 bases, with 10 bases separating them. DNA for the CDR3: TGCGCCAGTACGGACAGTCAAGAGACCCAGTACTTC. It specifies CASTDSQETQYF.

To note about this clone: Distinct nucleotide sequences in the sample also encode this CDR3. This rearrangement joins TRBV19 to TRBJ1-6; D call uncertain. The V gene's germline CDR1 is LNHDA and CDR2 SQIVND (reference sequence). The CDR3 length is 13 residues. V was shortened by 2 bases and J by 7 bases, with 6 bases between the two germline ends. The DNA of the CDR3 is TGTGCCAGTAGTATATCGGGAAATTCACCCCTCCACTTT. It yields the protein CASSISGNSPLHF.

V is TRBV5-1 and J is TRBJ2-7, with TRBD1 as a possible D gene (7 bases). The germline CDR1 and CDR2 sequences are SGHRS and YFSETQ. The V and J ends lost 0 bases and 2 bases respectively, with 15 bases between them. The length of the CDR3 is 16 residues. The CDR3 region is CASSLGRDRRAYEQYF. CDR3 sequence (DNA): TGCGCCAGCAGCTTGGGGAGGGACAGAAGAGCCTACGAGCAGTACTTC.

This chain uses TRBV18 with TRBJ1-5; the match to TRBD1 covers 7 bases. The V and J ends lost 3 bases and 4 bases, in that order; junction bases with no gene match: 6. The CDR3 is made up of 15 amino acids. Germline V CDR1 and CDR2: KGHSH, LQKENI. In nucleotides, the CDR3 is TGTGCCAGCTCACCCATGGACAGGCAGAATCAGCCCCAGCATTTT. Amino acid sequence: CASSPMDRQNQPQHF.

This chain connects TRBV6-5 to TRBJ1-2; 7 positions agree with TRBD1. V lost 3 bases to trimming and J lost 4 bases; unmatched junction nucleotides: 8. The germline V gene has CDR1 MNHEY and CDR2 SVGAGI. This CDR3 comprises 15 residues. CDR3 in DNA: TGTGCCAGCAGTTATCACGACAGGGTTGGCTATGGCTACACCTTC. This codes for CASSYHDRVGYGYTF.